These 7 T cell receptor delta chains came from one sample sequenced in a study of gamma-delta T cells after stem cell transplantation. TCRdb re-identified clones in the RT-PCR reads via CATT. The sample lists roughly 6,500 delta-chain clones, roughly 23% occurring once. The sample taken for sequencing was gamma-delta T cells. The receptors stem from a human donor. It is not recorded whose cells these are; they may come from a transplant donor.

The chain links TRDV1 to TRDJ1; 9 nucleotides agree with TRDD3. With V trimmed by 2 bases and J by 9 bases, 7 bases remained unmatched. The CDR3 is made up of 14 amino acids. The germline gives CDR1 TSWWSYY, CDR2 QGS. The CDR3 DNA follows: TGTGCTCTTGGGGAAACTCCTCGGGGGATACAACTCATCTTT. Translating gives CALGETPRGIQLIF.

This clone was counted between two and nine times. The rearrangement links TRDV2 to TRDJ3; TRDD3 agrees at 9 bases. Germline-derived CDR1 and CDR2 are GEAIGNYY and EKD. The CDR3 is made up of 16 amino acids. V was clipped by 0 bases and J by 6 bases; unmatched bases: 2. The CDR3 region has the DNA TGTGCCTGTGACACCCTACTGGGGGAGGACACCCGACAGATGTTTTTC. It specifies CACDTLLGEDTRQMFF.

This clone showed up just a few times. A much larger clonotype is one base distant, so this may be a read error. The limits of the CDR3 on the DNA are not certain, so only TCRdb's listed CDR3 is given. The sample carries other DNA sequences with the same CDR3. V gene TRDV1 combines with J gene TRDJ1; TRDD3, the table's D call, lacks a check against the DNA. Including both end residues, the CDR3 is 20 amino acids long. Germline V gene sequence: CDR1 TSWWSYY, CDR2 QGS. The CDR3 loop reads CALGELGSSLGGYTLDKLIF.

Notes on this clone: The protein in TCRdb stems from a much larger clone and differs at residue 5 from this DNA's translation, likely a read error; here the protein is translated from the DNA. V usage is TRDV1 and J usage is TRDJ1, with 12 bases lining up with TRDD3. Germline CDR1 TSWWSYY, CDR2 QGS. The CDR3 consists of 20 residues. Trimming cost V 4 bases and J 0 bases; bases outside gene matches: 15. The CDR3 protein is CALGGLIPGGYAAYTDKLIF. The DNA of the CDR3 is TGTGCTCTTGGGGGTTTGATCCCTGGGGGATACGCAGCGTACACCGATAAACTCATCTTT.

The chain couples TRDV2 to TRDJ1, with TRDD3 matching over 11 bases. There are 18 residues in the CDR3. Germline trimming cut 0 bases from V and 1 base from J; bases unmatched to any gene: 9. Germline V CDR1 and CDR2: GEAIGNYY, EKD. CDR3 bases: TGTGCCTGTGACACCTTGCTATGGGGGATACGCAGCACCGATAAACTCATCTTT. It translates to CACDTLLWGIRSTDKLIF.

This clone was seen a handful of times. The gene calls are TRDV2 and TRDJ1; 8 bases agree with TRDD3. This CDR3 comprises 17 residues. Looked up from germline, CDR1 is GEAIGNYY and CDR2 is EKD. The V segment lost 0 bases and the J segment 2 bases; nucleotides outside the gene matches: 10. In DNA, the CDR3 is TGTGCCTGTGACACCACCTTTTCGGGGGATAAAACCGATAAACTCATCTTT. Protein: CACDTTFSGDKTDKLIF.

Within the sample, this clone is medium-sized (0.01 to 0.1%). The chain's CDR3 is CACDTLGEEGVVNRLIF. The CDR3 nucleotides read TGTGCCTGTGACACCCTGGGGGAAGAAGGGGTCGTTAATCGGCTCATCTTT. V is TRDV2 and J is TRDJ1; 8 positions agree with TRDD3. The trim removed 0 bases at V and 11 bases at J, leaving 19 bases unmatched. In germline, CDR1 is GEAIGNYY, CDR2 EKD. The CDR3 loop spans 17 amino acids.